Each of the 22 T cell receptor beta chains below was sequenced from the same sample in a study of T cells in Graves' hyperthyroidism and ophthalmopathy. TCR beta CDR3 sequences were amplified from RNA transcripts. RT-PCR in the first round (using the HTBI primer set) targeted the TCR CDR3. Each CDR3 protein gets one entry after TCRdb re-called the multiplex PCR reads with MiXCR. The table includes approximately 300,000 distinct CDR3 sequences, approximately 16% detected once. Sequencing was done on a sample of blood. These receptors all come from a man aged 25-45 years with Graves' hyperthyroidism.

This clonotype has a count of ten or more. The chain couples TRBV10-3 to TRBJ1-5; perhaps TRBD1 as D (6 bases). Germline CDR1 reads ENHRY; CDR2 reads SYGVKD. V lost 11 bases and J 5 bases, leaving 16 bases between the germline ends. The CDR3 runs to 13 residues. In DNA, the CDR3 is TGTGCCGCTAGGGGGGAGGGAGATCAGCCCCAGCATTTT. Translating gives CAARGEGDQPQHF.

This chain uses TRBV7-2 with TRBJ2-3; no clear D. There are 14 residues in the CDR3. V gave up 1 base and J gave up 8 bases, with 13 bases separating them. CDR1 is SGHTA and CDR2 is FQGNSA in the germline V gene. CDR3 protein: CASSLGGWVTTQYF. The CDR3 DNA reads TGTGCCAGCAGCTTAGGAGGATGGGTTACTACGCAGTATTTT.

Only a few counts were recorded for this clonotype. The CDR3 is CASSLRGGFRDTQYF. The CDR3 coding sequence is TGTGCCAGCAGTTTAAGGGGGGGATTCAGAGATACGCAGTATTTT. This chain links TRBV12-3 or TRBV12-4 with TRBJ2-3, with a possible D match to TRBD2 (7 bases). Trimming cost V 2 bases and J 5 bases, with 14 bases left between them. The CDR3 has 15 amino acids.

This clonotype was picked up many times. The chain employs TRBV30 and TRBJ2-7; a possible D gene is TRBD2 (6 bases). The V end was cut by 0 bases, the J end by 0 bases, with 9 bases between. This CDR3 is built from 14 residues. The germline CDR1 and CDR2 sequences are GTSNPN and SVGIG (reference sequence). The CDR3: CAWSVASASYEQYF. The CDR3 region has the DNA TGTGCCTGGAGTGTGGCTAGCGCCTCCTACGAGCAGTACTTC.

This CDR3 is CASSQEAGVAEAFF. The CDR3, as DNA: TGCGCCAGCAGCCAAGAGGCAGGGGTTGCTGAAGCTTTCTTT. This chain links TRBV4-1 with TRBJ1-1, with a possible D match to TRBD1 (6 bases). The CDR3 is 14 amino acids. V was cut by 0 bases and J by 6 bases, with 11 bases left in between. From germline, CDR1 is MGHRA and CDR2 YSYEKL.

The sample holds many counts of this clonotype. The chain couples TRBV29-1 to TRBJ2-7; 7 bases match TRBD2. This CDR3 contains 12 residues. Germline V CDR1 and CDR2: SQVTM, ANQGSEA. Trimming removed 3 bases from V and 6 bases from J; junction bases left unmatched: 5. CDR3 nucleotides: TGCAGCGTTGAGGGAGTAGCGGGCGAGCAGTACTTC. Amino acid sequence: CSVEGVAGEQYF.

This clonotype came up many times. This chain links TRBV28 with TRBJ2-2; TRBD2 is a possible D gene (6 bases). Germline V gene sequence: CDR1 MDHEN, CDR2 SYDVKM. CDR3 length: 16 amino acids. The V end lost 1 base, the J end lost 0 bases, and 9 bases lay between the germline ends. CDR3 bases: TGTGCCAGCAGTTTATTGGGGGGAACGAACACCGGGGAGCTGTTTTTT. Translating it yields CASSLLGGTNTGELFF.

The sample holds many counts of this clonotype. The V gene is TRBV7-9, the J gene TRBJ2-1, with D tentatively TRBD1 (7 bases). Looked up from germline, CDR1 is SEHNR and CDR2 is FQNEAQ (reference sequence). V lost 7 bases and J 6 bases, leaving 19 bases between the germline ends. The CDR3 is 15 amino acids. CDR3 sequence: CASTPFIQGGNEQFF. As DNA, the CDR3 is TGTGCCAGCACCCCCTTCATCCAGGGGGGCAATGAGCAGTTCTTC. The full variable domain, with the rest looked up from reference TRBV7-9 and TRBJ2-1, is DTGVSQNPRHKITKRGQNVTFRCDPISEHNRLYWYRQTLGQGPEFLTYFQNEAQLEKSRLLSDRFSAERPKGSFSTLEIQRTEQGDSAMYLCASTPFIQGGNEQFFGPGTRLTVL.

The rearrangement links TRBV4-1 to TRBJ2-7, with 7 bases matching TRBD2. Germline V gives CDR1 MGHRA, CDR2 YSYEKL. The CDR3 length is 14 residues. The ends lost 3 bases at V and 3 bases at J; junction bases unmatched: 5. The CDR3 region has the DNA TGCGCCAGCAGCCAGGGGGGGTTCGGCTACGAGCAGTACTTC. Its protein is CASSQGGFGYEQYF.

This chain connects TRBV20-1 to TRBJ1-5, with 8 positions matching TRBD1. This CDR3 contains 13 residues. Losses at the gene ends were 6 bases for V and 5 bases for J; bases not matched to a gene: 6. Germline V gene lookup returns CDR1 DFQATT and CDR2 SNEGSKA (reference sequence). The CDR3 spells CSATQTGDQPQHF. The CDR3 DNA reads as TGCAGTGCCACACAGACAGGGGATCAGCCCCAGCATTTT.

The chain couples TRBV30 to TRBJ1-2; possibly TRBD1 for D (5 bases). Trimming shortened V by 4 bases and J by 8 bases, and 23 bases separated the two germline ends. The germline V gene has CDR1 GTSNPN and CDR2 SVGIG (reference sequence). The CDR3 has 15 amino acids. CDR3 sequence: CAWTNNPYTGRGYTF. The CDR3 bases are TGTGCCTGGACCAACAATCCCTACACAGGTCGGGGCTACACCTTC.

This clonotype was counted many times. The chain has TRBV11-2 and TRBJ2-7, with 12 bases fitting TRBD2. Germline lookup yields CDR1 SGHAT and CDR2 FQNNGV. The junction had 4 bases not matched to a gene; V was cut back by 0 bases and J by 4 bases. This CDR3 spans 16 amino acids. The CDR3 protein is CASSLDRLAGVYEQYF. In DNA, the CDR3 is TGTGCCAGCAGCTTAGATCGACTAGCGGGAGTTTACGAGCAGTACTTC.

The V call is TRBV20-1, the J call TRBJ2-2; TRBD1 agrees at 10 bases. V trimming: 1 base; J trimming: 6 bases; junction bases outside the gene matches: 11. Germline V gives CDR1 DFQATT, CDR2 SNEGSKA (reference sequence). The CDR3 has 17 amino acids. In DNA form, the CDR3 reads TGCAGTGCTAGAGCCGGTTTGGGACAGGGGTGGTCCGGGGAGCTGTTTTTT. This sequence encodes CSARAGLGQGWSGELFF.

The genes are TRBV6-2 or TRBV6-3 and TRBJ1-5; D may be TRBD1 (5 bases). The V end was cut by 6 bases, the J end by 0 bases, with 21 bases between. Per the germline V gene, CDR1 is MNHEY and CDR2 is SVGEGT. The CDR3 is made up of 18 amino acids. CDR3 protein: CASSDGMEGSGSNQPQHF. CDR3 coding DNA: TGTGCCAGCAGCGACGGGATGGAGGGGTCAGGTAGCAATCAGCCCCAGCATTTT.

The V gene is TRBV7-3, the J gene TRBJ1-2, with 8 bases aligning to TRBD1. The CDR3 runs to 14 residues. Germline loops: CDR1 SGHTA, CDR2 FQGTGA. V trimming: 1 base; J trimming: 8 bases; junction bases outside the gene matches: 6. CDR3 protein: CASSLRGQGSGYTF. As DNA, the CDR3 is TGTGCCAGCAGCTTAAGAGGACAGGGTTCCGGCTACACCTTC.

V and J are TRBV19 and TRBJ1-2, with 7 nucleotides matching TRBD1. The length of the CDR3 is 15 residues. Germline CDR1 is LNHDA and CDR2 is SQIVND (reference sequence). With V trimmed by 5 bases and J by 8 bases, 14 bases remained unmatched. CDR3 loop: CASSQLPTGSRGYTF. CDR3 DNA: TGTGCCAGTAGTCAGCTTCCGACAGGGAGTCGAGGCTACACCTTC.

This chain uses TRBV5-1 with TRBJ1-1; D possibly corresponds to TRBD1 (6 bases). The CDR3 length is 13 residues. Germline CDR1 is SGHRS and CDR2 is YFSETQ. With 5 bases removed from V and 2 bases from J, the gap between germline ends came to 10 bases. The CDR3 DNA reads as TGCGCCAGCAGACCGGGACAAAACACTGAAGCTTTCTTT. This codes for CASRPGQNTEAFF.

This chain links TRBV24-1 with TRBJ2-1; D is tentatively TRBD1 or TRBD2 (6 bases each). The CDR3 runs to 12 residues. V dropped 5 bases and J dropped 13 bases, with 14 bases sitting between them. Germline assignment: CDR1 KGHDR and CDR2 SFDVKD. In DNA, the CDR3 is TGTGCCACCAGTGCCGAGTGGGGGGCTCAGTTCTTC. Protein: CATSAEWGAQFF.

This clonotype was observed a handful of times. This chain connects TRBV5-5 to TRBJ2-6; D ambiguous. The V gene lost 4 bases and the J gene lost 2 bases, with 10 bases spanning the gap. This CDR3 is built from 15 residues. The germline V gene has CDR1 SGHKS and CDR2 YYEKEE (reference sequence). The CDR3 here is CASSESRTGANVLTF. The CDR3 nucleotides are TGTGCCAGCAGCGAGAGTCGAACTGGGGCCAACGTCCTGACTTTC. Together with reference TRBV5-5 and TRBJ2-6, the CDR3 gives the full variable domain: DAGVTQSPTHLIKTRGQQVTLRCSPISGHKSVSWYQQVLGQGPQFIFQYYEKEERGRGNFPDRFSARQFPNYSSELNVNALLLGDSALYLCASSESRTGANVLTFGAGSRLTVL.

The table lists this clonotype with many counts. The chain uses TRBV28 and TRBJ2-7; 9 nucleotides line up with TRBD1. V trimming: 5 bases; J trimming: 1 base; junction bases outside the gene matches: 9. The CDR3 loop spans 16 amino acids. Germline loops: CDR1 MDHEN, CDR2 SYDVKM. CDR3 sequence: CASSPSGTGRSYEQYF. In nucleotides, the CDR3 is TGTGCCAGCAGTCCTTCCGGGACAGGGAGGTCCTACGAGCAGTACTTC.

V and J are TRBV6-1 and TRBJ1-4; 7 nucleotides line up with TRBD1. This CDR3 spans 12 amino acids. Germline-derived CDR1 and CDR2 are MNHNS and SASEGT. Trimming cost V 6 bases and J 7 bases; bases outside gene matches: 2. CDR3: CASSQGGEKLFF. Here the CDR3 DNA reads TGTGCCAGCAGCCAGGGGGGTGAAAAACTGTTTTTT.

The chain couples TRBV5-1 to TRBJ2-3; the D gene is possibly TRBD2 (5 bases). The germline V and J ends were trimmed by 1 base and 4 bases, with 10 bases remaining between them. CDR1 is SGHRS and CDR2 is YFSETQ in the germline V gene. The CDR3 covers 14 residues. This CDR3 is CASSLYGGPDTQYF. DNA for the CDR3: TGCGCCAGCAGCTTGTACGGAGGCCCAGATACGCAGTATTTT.